Reported below is one T cell receptor (beta chain). Its specific antigen is unknown. No clone much larger than this one lies a single base away; base qualities are absent. Repertoires were sampled multiple times during chemoradiotherapy, which allowed clonal expansion in the tumor microenvironment to be followed. The CDR3, from cysteine to phenylalanine, totals 11 residues. Here the CDR3 DNA is all that survives: 33 bases in frame from base 1. CDR1 and CDR2, looked up from the germline V gene (reference sequence), are DFQATT and SNEGSKA. The V and J ends are trimmed by 1 base and 3 bases, leaving 3 bases between them. The library was produced with the immunoSEQ multiplex PCR assay. Imported from immuneACCESS, the table was reduced by TCRdb to in-frame sequences with V and J called. These copies leave out some clones; in studies compared against another copy, an unresolved V gene accounts for under half, and the cause of the remainder is not known. The sample data list 9,000 to 15,000 clones, and roughly 63% of these were observed just once. In total, the top ten clones hold 15% to 20% of the sample.

This sample is part of a study of chemoradiotherapy in HPV16-positive cancers (dated by TCRdb to 2022 to 2024). A note on the overall study: Functional T-cell assays on cells from two HPV16-positive patients defined candidate HPV-specific T-cell clones and common TCR motifs. The study set out to ask whether T-cell immunity against the HPV oncoproteins E6 and E7 changes over the course of chemoradiotherapy and whether that immunity affects survival. The candidate HPV-specific TCRs and motifs were subsequently tracked in TCR repertoires obtained from fewer than 95 patients with HPV-related cancers.

Paper-wide results and their limitations: In HPV16-positive patients, expansion of HPV-responsive T cells during chemoradiotherapy was found to be associated with improved recurrence-free survival. The functional definition of HPV-specific T cells came from only a couple of HPV16-positive patients, and the survival association was reported for HPV16-positive patients. Expansion of candidate HPV-specific clones and E7-related TCR motifs was observed in the tumor microenvironment during treatment, whereas no such expansion was observed for non-HPV-specific T cells.

This receptor chain uses TRBV20-1 and TRBJ1-1; no D gene call is confident. The clonotype comes from a human donor with HPV-associated anogenital cancer. The material was obtained from a patient who underwent chemoradiotherapy. The CDR3 is CSARGYTEAFF. The bases read TGCAGTGCTAGAGGGTACACTGAAGCTTTCTTT.